The clone carrying this T cell receptor (beta chain) showed up just a few times. No antigen is known for it. This sample was taken from a study of post-analysis software for immune sequencing data. Unique molecular identifiers were carried by the TCR beta cDNA libraries. TCRdb independently ran MiXCR on the PCR reads; one entry per CDR3 protein. The sample has over 250,000 distinct CDR3 sequences, 30% to 45% seen once. Study-level points and caveats: Patients showed TRBV5-6, TRBV5-1 and TRBV20-1 among a handful of TRBV segments more frequent than in controls.

The CDR3 has 16 amino acids. In germline, CDR1 is SGDLS, CDR2 YYNGEE. J was trimmed by 6 bases and V by 3 bases; bases with no gene match: 12. V is TRBV9 and J is TRBJ2-3; 8 bases agree with TRBD2. The receptor's source is a girl aged 5-17 years with multiple sclerosis. The sample was blood. CDR3 in DNA: TGTGCCAGCAGCGCCGGGACTAGGCCCGTAGGGGATACGCAGTATTTT. This encodes CASSAGTRPVGDTQYF.